Given below is one TCR beta chain in context. The table came from immunoSEQ multiplex PCR; TCRdb's copy has only in-frame clones and leaves some out. The table has tens of thousands of clones, almost 95% seen once; the top ten hold 2.8%. The sample originates from a study of T cell changes during pregnancy in multiple sclerosis. The CDR3 consists of 15 residues. Germline CDR1 is LNHDA and CDR2 is SQIVND (reference sequence). V lost 6 bases and J lost 2, with 14 bases in between. The TCR sequence derives from a female donor in good health, enrolled as a control in a pregnancy study. The chain joins TRBV19 to TRBJ1-5, with D perhaps TRBD1 (6 bases). Here the sequenced sample was peripheral blood, taken in the third trimester of pregnancy. The CDR3 region has the DNA TGTGCCAGTAGGGAACAGGGTACGGGCAATCAGCCCCAGCATTTT. Translation gives CASREQGTGNQPQHF.